The T cell receptor (beta chain) described here comes from a study of shared clonotypes between healthy human individuals. Generated by immunoSEQ multiplex PCR, the TCRdb table keeps only in-frame clones and is missing some. Seen here are under 1,100,000 clones, about 75% observed once, and the top ten hold less than 1.5%. CDR1 and CDR2 (germline): SGDLS, YYNGEE. Trimming removed 3 bases from V and 0 bases from J, with 21 bases in between. CDR3 size: 18 residues. This sequence was found in a young man in good health. The sample taken for sequencing was memory CD4+ T cells sorted from blood. The subset here: CD45RA-negative fraction. The V and J genes are TRBV9 and TRBJ1-2, with D perhaps TRBD1 (5 bases). The DNA of the CDR3 is TGTGCCAGCAGCGCCCCTCTAATGACAGTCCCAGCTAACTATGGCTACACCTTC. Translating gives CASSAPLMTVPANYGYTF.